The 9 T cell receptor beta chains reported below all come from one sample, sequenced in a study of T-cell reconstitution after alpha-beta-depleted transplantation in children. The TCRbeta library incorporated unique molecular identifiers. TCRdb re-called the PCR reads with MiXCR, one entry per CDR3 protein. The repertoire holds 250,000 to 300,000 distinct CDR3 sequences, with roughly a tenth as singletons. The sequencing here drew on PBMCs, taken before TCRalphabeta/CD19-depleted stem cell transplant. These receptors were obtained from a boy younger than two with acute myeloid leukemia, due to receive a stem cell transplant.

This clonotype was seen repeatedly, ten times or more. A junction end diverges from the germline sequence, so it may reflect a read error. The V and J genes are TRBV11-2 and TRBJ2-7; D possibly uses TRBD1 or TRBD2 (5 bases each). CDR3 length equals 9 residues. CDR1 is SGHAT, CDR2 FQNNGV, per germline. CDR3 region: CASSPGANF. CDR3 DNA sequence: TGTGCCAGCAGCCCCGGGGCAAACTTC.

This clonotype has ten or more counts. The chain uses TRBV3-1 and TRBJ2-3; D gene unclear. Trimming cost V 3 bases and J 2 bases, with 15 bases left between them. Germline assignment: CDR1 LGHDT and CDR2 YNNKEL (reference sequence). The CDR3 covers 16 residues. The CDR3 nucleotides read TGTGCCAGCAGCCATTTCAATAGGATTGCCACAGATACGCAGTATTTT. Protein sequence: CASSHFNRIATDTQYF.

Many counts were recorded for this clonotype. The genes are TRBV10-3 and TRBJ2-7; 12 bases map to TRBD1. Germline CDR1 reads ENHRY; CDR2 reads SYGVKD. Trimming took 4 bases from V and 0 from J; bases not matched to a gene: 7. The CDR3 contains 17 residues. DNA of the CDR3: TGTGCCATCAGTGCGGGACAGGGGGCCAAGGTCTCCTACGAGCAGTACTTC. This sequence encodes CAISAGQGAKVSYEQYF.

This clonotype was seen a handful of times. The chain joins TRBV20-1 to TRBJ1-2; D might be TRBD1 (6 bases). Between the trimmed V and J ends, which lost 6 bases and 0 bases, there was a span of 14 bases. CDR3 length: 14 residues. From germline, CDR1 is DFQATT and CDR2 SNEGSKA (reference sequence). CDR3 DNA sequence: TGCAGTGCCACGGGACACCCGACTAACTATGGCTACACCTTC. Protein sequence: CSATGHPTNYGYTF.

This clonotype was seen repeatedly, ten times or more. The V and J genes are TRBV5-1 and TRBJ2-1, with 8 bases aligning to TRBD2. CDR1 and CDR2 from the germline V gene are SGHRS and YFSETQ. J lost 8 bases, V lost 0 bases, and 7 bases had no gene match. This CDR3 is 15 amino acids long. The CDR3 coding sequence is TGCGCCAGCAGCTTGGGCGCGGGAGGTGGCGATGAGCAGTTCTTC. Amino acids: CASSLGAGGGDEQFF.

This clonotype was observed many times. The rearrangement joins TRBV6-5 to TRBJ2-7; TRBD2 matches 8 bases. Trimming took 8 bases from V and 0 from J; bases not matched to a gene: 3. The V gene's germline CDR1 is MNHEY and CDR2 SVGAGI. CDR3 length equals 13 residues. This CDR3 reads CASRGGTSYEQYF. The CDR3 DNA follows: TGTGCCAGCCGGGGGGGGACCTCCTACGAGCAGTACTTC.

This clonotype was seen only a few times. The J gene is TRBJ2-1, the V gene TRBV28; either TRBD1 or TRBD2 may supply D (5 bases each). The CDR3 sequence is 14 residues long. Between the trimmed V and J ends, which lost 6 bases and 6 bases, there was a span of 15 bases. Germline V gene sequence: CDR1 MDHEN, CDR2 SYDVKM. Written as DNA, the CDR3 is TGTGCCAGCAGGGGGACGCCGATCCCCAATGAGCAGTTCTTC. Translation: CASRGTPIPNEQFF.

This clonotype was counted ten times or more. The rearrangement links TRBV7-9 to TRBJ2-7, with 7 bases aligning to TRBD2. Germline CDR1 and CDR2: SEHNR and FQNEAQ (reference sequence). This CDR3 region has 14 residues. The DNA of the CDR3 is TGTGCAAGTTGTTCTAGCGGAATATACTACGAGCAGTACTTC. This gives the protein CASCSSGIYYEQYF.

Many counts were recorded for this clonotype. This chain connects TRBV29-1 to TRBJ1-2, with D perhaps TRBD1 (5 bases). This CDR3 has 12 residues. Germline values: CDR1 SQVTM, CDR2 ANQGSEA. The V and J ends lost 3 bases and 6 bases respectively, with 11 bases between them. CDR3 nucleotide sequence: TGCAGCGTTGATTCCGACAGAGATGGCTACACCTTC. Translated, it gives CSVDSDRDGYTF.